The 17 T cell receptor beta chains reported below all come from one sample, sequenced in a study of circulating and synovial CD4+ cells in juvenile arthritis. Repertoires were generated with immunoSEQ multiplex PCR, while TCRdb's copy carries only in-frame clones and drops some. The sample includes around 32,000 clones, just under 97% of them seen just once. The specimen sequenced was CD4+ T cells from blood. Receptor source: a human donor with juvenile idiopathic arthritis.

The V call is TRBV6-5, the J call TRBJ2-5; D perhaps matches TRBD2 (6 bases). V gave up 6 bases and J gave up 3 bases, with 17 bases separating them. From germline, CDR1 is MNHEY and CDR2 SVGAGI. This CDR3 contains 15 residues. This CDR3 is CASSTNLATKETQYF. The CDR3 DNA is TGTGCCAGCAGCACAAACCTAGCGACAAAAGAGACCCAGTACTTC.

The V gene is TRBV19, the J gene TRBJ2-1, with D unresolved. V gave up 3 bases and J gave up 7 bases, with 7 bases separating them. The CDR3 loop spans 12 amino acids. The germline V gene has CDR1 LNHDA and CDR2 SQIVND (reference sequence). The chain's CDR3 is CASSIPRNEQFF. The CDR3, as DNA: TGTGCCAGTAGTATCCCCCGGAATGAGCAGTTCTTC.

The rearrangement uses TRBV7-9 and TRBJ1-1; D may be TRBD1 (5 bases). Trimming shortened V by 10 bases and J by 5 bases, and 14 bases separated the two germline ends. Germline V lookup: CDR1 SEHNR, CDR2 FQNEAQ (reference sequence). This CDR3 region has 12 residues. The CDR3 DNA reads TGTGCCATCGGGGGGTTGGATACTGAAGCTTTCTTT. The encoded protein is CAIGGLDTEAFF.

The chain links TRBV5-6 to TRBJ2-7; D remains ambiguous. The length of the CDR3 is 13 residues. V lost 1 base, J lost 2 bases, and 7 bases lay in between. Germline V CDR1 and CDR2: SGHDT, YYEEEE. The CDR3 loop reads CASSLPRTYEQYF. CDR3 sequence (DNA): TGTGCCAGCAGCTTGCCTAGGACCTACGAGCAGTACTTC.

V usage is TRBV7-3 and J usage is TRBJ2-1, with 10 positions matching TRBD2. Germline V gene lookup returns CDR1 SGHTA and CDR2 FQGTGA. V shed 5 bases and J 2 bases; nucleotides not matched to a gene: 6. The CDR3 totals 16 residues. In nucleotides, the CDR3 is TGTGCCAGCAGCGACAGCGGGGGGGCTACCTACAATGAGCAGTTCTTC. It translates to CASSDSGGATYNEQFF. The full variable domain, in which reference TRBV7-3 and TRBJ2-1 provide the parts outside the CDR3, is GAGVSQTPSNKVTEKGKYVELRCDPISGHTALYWYRQSLGQGPEFLIYFQGTGAADDSGLPNDRFFAVRPEGSVSTLKIQRTERGDSAVYLCASSDSGGATYNEQFFGPGTRLTVL.

The chain couples TRBV5-4 to TRBJ1-5; D is ambiguous. The V gene lost 0 bases and the J gene lost 7 bases, with 5 bases spanning the gap. The CDR3 spans 12 residues. Germline loops: CDR1 SGHNT, CDR2 YYREEE (reference sequence). In nucleotides, the CDR3 is TGTGCCAGCAGCTTGGATCAGCAGCCCCAGCATTTT. As protein: CASSLDQQPQHF.

This rearrangement joins TRBV4-2 to TRBJ1-2, with TRBD1 matching 11 bases. The germline CDR1 and CDR2 sequences are LGHNA and YNFKEQ. The CDR3 consists of 16 residues. The J segment lost 8 bases and the V segment lost 0 bases, leaving 8 bases of the junction unmatched. The CDR3 region is CASSQDLGTGGWGYTF. In DNA form, the CDR3 reads TGTGCCAGCAGCCAAGATCTTGGGACAGGGGGATGGGGCTACACCTTC.

This clone has only one observation. The chain employs TRBV7-2 and TRBJ2-1, with 8 bases matching TRBD2. CDR1 is SGHTA and CDR2 is FQGNSA in the germline V gene. The CDR3 runs 16 residues. V lost 5 bases to trimming and J lost 3 bases; unmatched junction nucleotides: 9. The DNA of the CDR3 is TGTGCCAGCAGCAAAGGGGGGGGACTAGTCTACAATGAGCAGTTCTTC. Translating it yields CASSKGGGLVYNEQFF.

The CDR3 DNA sequence: TGTGCCAGTAGTGGAAGGGACAGGGTTTACAATGAGCAGTTCTTC. Protein sequence: CASSGRDRVYNEQFF. V and J are TRBV19 and TRBJ2-1; 9 bases match TRBD1. CDR3 length: 15 amino acids. After removal of 5 bases from V and 4 bases from J, the junction contained 6 bases not matched to a gene. CDR1 LNHDA and CDR2 SQIVND come from the germline V gene (reference sequence).

The chain couples TRBV5-1 to TRBJ2-7, with TRBD1 as a possible D gene (5 bases). Looked up from germline, CDR1 is SGHRS and CDR2 is YFSETQ. Trimming cost V 4 bases and J 3 bases, with 11 bases left between them. The CDR3 spans 13 residues. The CDR3 nucleotides read TGCGCCAGCAGCCGAGACAGCCTCTACGAGCAGTACTTC. Amino acid sequence: CASSRDSLYEQYF.

In the case of this clone: A read error may produce the germline difference seen at one junction end. This rearrangement joins TRBV7-8 to TRBJ2-1; 9 bases line up with TRBD2. Germline CDR1 and CDR2: SGHVS and FQNEAQ. This CDR3 region has 19 residues. The CDR3 region is CASGFFASGALSSYNEQFF. CDR3 nucleotide sequence: TGTGCCAGCGGCTTCTTTGCTAGCGGGGCACTGAGCTCCTACAATGAGCAGTTCTTC.

V and J are TRBV19 and TRBJ1-3, with unresolved D. Trimming left V 3 bases short and J 1 base short, with 4 bases between. The CDR3 has 13 residues. Germline loops: CDR1 LNHDA, CDR2 SQIVND (reference sequence). The chain's CDR3 is CASSITSGNTIYF. The CDR3 DNA reads as TGTGCCAGTAGTATCACTTCTGGAAACACCATATATTTT.

The chain recombines TRBV18 with TRBJ2-5; D remains unclear. CDR1 and CDR2 from the germline V gene are KGHSH and LQKENI. V was pared by 2 bases and J by 4 bases, with 5 bases between. The CDR3 is made up of 12 amino acids. CDR3 in DNA: TGTGCCAGCTCACCAAGAGGAGAGACCCAGTACTTC. Amino acids: CASSPRGETQYF.

This chain links TRBV4-1 with TRBJ1-3; a weak D match, TRBD1 (6 bases). CDR1 is MGHRA, CDR2 YSYEKL, per germline. The length of the CDR3 is 14 residues. Trimming took off 4 bases at V and 0 bases at J, with 7 bases between the two ends. CDR3 nucleotide sequence: TGCGCCAGCAGCCCCAGGGGCTCTGGAAACACCATATATTTT. Amino acid sequence: CASSPRGSGNTIYF.

The V gene is TRBV28, the J gene TRBJ2-5; D remains ambiguous. The assigned J gene may be wrong: the sequence end matches TRBJ2-7 better. The CDR3 has 12 residues. Germline values: CDR1 MDHEN, CDR2 SYDVKM. The CDR3 nucleotides are TGTGCCAGCAGTTTATGGGGCAACGAGCAGTACTTC. Its protein product is CASSLWGNEQYF.

The rearrangement joins TRBV18 to TRBJ2-1; TRBD1 matches at 8 bases. CDR3 length equals 15 residues. Germline values: CDR1 KGHSH, CDR2 LQKENI. The trim removed 2 bases at V and 8 bases at J, leaving 8 bases unmatched. The CDR3: CASSPFQGAWDEQFF. CDR3 DNA: TGTGCCAGCTCACCATTTCAGGGGGCGTGGGATGAGCAGTTCTTC.

The chain uses TRBV15 and TRBJ2-3, with TRBD2 matching over 7 bases. Unmatched junction bases numbered 4, after V lost 0 bases and J lost 4 bases. CDR3 length: 15 amino acids. From germline, CDR1 is LNHNV and CDR2 YYDKDF (reference sequence). CDR3 sequence: CATSRDAGVADTQYF. CDR3 nucleotide sequence: TGTGCCACCAGCAGAGATGCGGGGGTTGCAGATACGCAGTATTTT.